The source of this TCR beta chain is a study of T cell responses to AZD1222 COVID-19 vaccine. Whole-study results and caveats: White British donors predominated, females outnumbered males, and clonal diversity was possibly underestimated. The study sampled repertoires only after the peak T cell response.

Concerning this clone: Antigen unknown.

Trimming cost V 5 bases and J 3 bases, with 13 bases left between them. This CDR3 has 14 amino acids. Germline-derived CDR1 and CDR2 are MNHEY and SMNVEV (reference sequence). Produced via immunoSEQ multiplex PCR; TCRdb's table is partial and in-frame only. Found here are roughly 87,000 clones, about nine tenths of them singletons; the top ten hold 6.9%. Second doses were pooled across both intervals (about 4 or about 12 weeks). Sequenced material: peripheral blood, taken 28 days after the second AZD1222 dose. The clonotype originates from an adult who received the AZD1222 COVID-19 vaccine. The V and J genes are TRBV27 and TRBJ2-5, with TRBD2 as a possible D gene (5 bases). CDR3 nucleotide sequence: TGTGCCAGCAGTCCTTCGGACGGGGAAGAGACCCAGTACTTC. Translating it yields CASSPSDGEETQYF.